These 11 T cell receptor beta chains were sequenced from one sample in a study of blood T cell repertoires in COVID-19. Only in-frame clones appear in the TCRdb table, and some are missing; sequencing was by immunoSEQ multiplex PCR. Here the sample spans 400,000 or so clones, 89% being singletons. The material sequenced was peripheral blood. The receptors shown here come from a woman in her forties with COVID-19, enrolled during active disease.

Only a few counts were recorded for this clone. This chain links TRBV19 with TRBJ2-1; 9 bases line up with TRBD2. CDR1 LNHDA and CDR2 SQIVND come from the germline V gene (reference sequence). V shed 5 bases, J shed 4 bases, and the junction held 6 bases outside the gene matches. This CDR3 has 15 amino acids. In DNA, the CDR3 is TGTGCCAGTAGTGAAGCGGGGGGAAGGTACAATGAGCAGTTCTTC. This gives the protein CASSEAGGRYNEQFF.

J is TRBJ2-5 and V is TRBV5-4; 9 bases are a match to TRBD1. The CDR3 totals 15 residues. Looked up from germline, CDR1 is SGHNT and CDR2 is YYREEE (reference sequence). The V and J ends lost 5 bases and 2 bases, in that order; junction bases with no gene match: 7. CDR3 residues: CASSSGTGWQETQYF. CDR3 coding DNA: TGTGCCAGCAGTTCCGGGACAGGGTGGCAAGAGACCCAGTACTTC.

The V call is TRBV30, the J call TRBJ1-4, with a weak D call TRBD1 (5 bases). The CDR3 is 14 amino acids. CDR1 GTSNPN and CDR2 SVGIG come from the germline V gene (reference sequence). V was clipped by 0 bases and J by 7 bases, with 12 bases between them. CDR3 residues: CAWSVQDMVEKLFF. The CDR3 bases are TGTGCCTGGAGTGTACAGGACATGGTTGAAAAACTGTTTTTT. Filled out from reference TRBV30 and TRBJ1-4, the complete variable domain reads SQTIHQWPATLVQPVGSPLSLECTVEGTSNPNLYWYRQAAGRGLQLLFYSVGIGQISSEVPQNLSASRPQDRQFILSSKKLLLSDSGFYLCAWSVQDMVEKLFFGSGTQLSVL.

V and J are TRBV19 and TRBJ1-5; D may be TRBD1 (6 bases). The V end was cut by 1 base, the J end by 5 bases, with 12 bases between. This CDR3 contains 15 residues. Germline V gene sequence: CDR1 LNHDA, CDR2 SQIVND (reference sequence). The CDR3 DNA follows: TGTGCCAGTAGTATAGGGAAATACAGGGATCAGCCCCAGCATTTT. Encoded protein: CASSIGKYRDQPQHF.

As to this clone: Other nucleotide sequences from this sample produce the same CDR3. The rearrangement joins TRBV18 to TRBJ1-5; 8 bases match TRBD1. This CDR3 contains 14 residues. With 3 bases clipped from V and 7 bases from J, the junction kept 5 bases outside the gene matches. Germline CDR1 and CDR2: KGHSH and LQKENI. This chain's CDR3 is CASSPGQGGQPQHF. As DNA, the CDR3 is TGTGCCAGCTCACCCGGACAGGGAGGACAGCCCCAGCATTTT.

Worth noting for this clone: Other DNA sequences from this sample encode an identical CDR3 as well. The J gene is TRBJ1-2, the V gene TRBV6-5, with D possibly TRBD1 on 6 matching bases. Per the germline V gene, CDR1 is MNHEY and CDR2 is SVGAGI. This CDR3 comprises 13 residues. V lost 2 bases, J lost 8 bases, and 12 bases lay in between. The CDR3 spells CASSYDRRGGYTF. For the CDR3, the DNA is TGTGCCAGCAGTTACGACAGGCGTGGGGGCTACACCTTC.

The gene calls are TRBV5-5 and TRBJ1-5; D unclear. V dropped 1 base and J dropped 9 bases, with 11 bases sitting between them. The CDR3 contains 13 residues. Germline CDR1 and CDR2: SGHKS and YYEKEE (reference sequence). The CDR3 reads CASSLSDLGPQHF. DNA of the CDR3: TGTGCCAGCAGCTTGAGCGACCTGGGGCCCCAGCATTTT.

The rearrangement uses TRBV20-1 and TRBJ1-2, with D possibly matching TRBD1 (6 bases). The germline CDR1 and CDR2 sequences are DFQATT and SNEGSKA (reference sequence). The length of the CDR3 is 11 residues. Trimming cost V 0 bases and J 11 bases, with 10 bases left between them. As DNA, the CDR3 is TGCAGTGCTAGAGACACAGGGAGATACACCTTC. This gives the protein CSARDTGRYTF.

J is TRBJ1-2 and V is TRBV27; D is undetermined. The CDR3 covers 14 residues. The germline V and J ends were trimmed by 5 bases and 8 bases, with 18 bases remaining between them. The germline V gene has CDR1 MNHEY and CDR2 SMNVEV (reference sequence). The CDR3, as DNA: TGTGCCAGCAGTGGACCAGGCGGGGTCGGGGGCTACACCTTC. This codes for CASSGPGGVGGYTF.

The chain is built from TRBV9 and TRBJ2-6; tentative D call: TRBD1 (6 bases). Trimming shortened V by 6 bases and J by 0 bases, and 16 bases separated the two germline ends. The CDR3 consists of 17 residues. Per the germline V gene, CDR1 is SGDLS and CDR2 is YYNGEE. The DNA for the CDR3 is TGTGCCAGCAATAGGGACAACTTGTTCTCTGGGGCCAACGTCCTGACTTTC. Encoded protein: CASNRDNLFSGANVLTF.

The V and J genes are TRBV12-5 and TRBJ1-6; 10 bases are a match to TRBD1. CDR1 LGHNT and CDR2 FRNRAP come from the germline V gene. J was trimmed by 8 bases and V by 2 bases; bases with no gene match: 12. The CDR3 has 18 residues. The CDR3 reads CASGLHTNRDRGDSPLHF. CDR3 DNA sequence: TGTGCTAGTGGTTTGCATACTAACCGGGACAGGGGCGATTCACCCCTCCACTTT.